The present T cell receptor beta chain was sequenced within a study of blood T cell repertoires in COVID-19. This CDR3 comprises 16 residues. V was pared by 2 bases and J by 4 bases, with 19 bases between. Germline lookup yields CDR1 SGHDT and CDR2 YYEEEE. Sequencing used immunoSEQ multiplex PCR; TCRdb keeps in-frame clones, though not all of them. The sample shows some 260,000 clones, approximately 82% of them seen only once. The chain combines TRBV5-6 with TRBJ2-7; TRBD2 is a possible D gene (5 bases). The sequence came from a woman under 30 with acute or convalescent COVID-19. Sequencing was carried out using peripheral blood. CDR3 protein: CASSFVPGKRPYEQYF. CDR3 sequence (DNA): TGTGCCAGCAGCTTTGTACCGGGAAAGCGCCCATACGAGCAGTACTTC.